The present entry profiles one T cell receptor (beta chain) with its context. Its antigen remains unknown. Between the trimmed V and J ends, which lost 4 bases and 1 base, there was a span of 13 bases. Per germline, CDR1 SGHDN and CDR2 FVKESK. CDR3 length equals 15 residues. This sample was included in a study of cytomegalovirus exposure and HLA in healthy donors. In the PCR, 60 Vbeta and 13 Jbeta primers were used. Sequencing was performed with immunoSEQ multiplex PCR; in TCRdb, only in-frame clones are kept and a portion is missing. This sample lists around 140,000 clones; its ten largest clones have 1.5% to 1.8%. Findings and caveats of the study: Accurate predictions that matched the HLA-A and HLA-B alleles of most subjects were reportedly made from TCR beta sequences. Among TCR beta chains, those listed as cytomegalovirus-associated numbered 164.

Healthy bone marrow donors formed the donor group. The sequenced material came from PBMCs. The sequence was obtained from a woman in her thirties or forties in good health and CMV-seronegative. The chain employs TRBV14 and TRBJ1-1; D gene uncertain. The CDR3 loop is CASSRSLGRNTEAFF. The DNA for the CDR3 is TGTGCCAGCAGCCGAAGTTTAGGGAGGAACACTGAAGCTTTCTTT.